The source of this T cell receptor (beta chain) is a study of cytomegalovirus exposure and HLA in healthy donors. The PCR used 60 Vbeta and 13 Jbeta primers. Sequenced by immunoSEQ multiplex PCR; TCRdb stores in-frame clones only, minus some. Of roughly 160,000 clones in the sample, 65% to 80% were seen once. The CDR3 length is 14 residues. Germline trimming cut 4 bases from V and 5 bases from J; bases unmatched to any gene: 5. Germline-derived CDR1 and CDR2 are PRHDT and FYEKMQ (reference sequence). V usage is TRBV13 and J usage is TRBJ2-7; 10 bases match TRBD2. This clonotype was sampled from a man aged 40-55 years in good health and CMV-seronegative. The specimen sequenced was PBMCs. The DNA of the CDR3 is TGTGCCAGCAGCTCAGCGGGAGGGCCCCACGAGCAGTACTTC. Protein product: CASSSAGGPHEQYF. The full variable domain, its missing parts supplied by reference TRBV13 and TRBJ2-7, is AAGVIQSPRHLIKEKRETATLKCYPIPRHDTVYWYQQGPGQDPQFLISFYEKMQSDKGSIPDRFSAQQFSDYHSELNMSSLELGDSALYFCASSSAGGPHEQYFGPGTRLTVT.